The 28 T cell receptor beta chains below come from one sample, sequenced in a study of blood T cell repertoires in COVID-19 (dated by TCRdb to between 2020 and 2021). Library generation was performed with the immunoSEQ multiplex PCR assay. This immuneACCESS table, as held by TCRdb, lists in-frame sequences with V and J called but not all clones. Of the missing ones, under half trace to an unresolved V gene in checked studies; the others have no known cause. The sample has 340,000 or so clones on record, approximately 86% of them singletons. About 4% of the sample comes from the top ten. The sample was PBMCs or T cells enriched from blood (not recorded which). These receptors all stem from a woman aged 35 to 49 with acute COVID-19.

A remark on this clone: This sample includes further DNA sequences coding for the same CDR3. The CDR3 bases are TGCGCCAGCAGCAGGGGGACTAGCGGGAGCTACGAGCAGTACTTC. Its translation is CASSRGTSGSYEQYF. This chain uses TRBV5-1 with TRBJ2-7; 14 positions agree with TRBD2. V was clipped by 4 bases and J by 3 bases; unmatched bases: 3. This CDR3 is built from 15 residues. Germline V gene data show CDR1 as SGHRS and CDR2 as YFSETQ.

The rearrangement links TRBV7-3 to TRBJ2-2, with TRBD2 identical over 9 bases. Trimming cost V 2 bases and J 4 bases; bases outside gene matches: 2. The CDR3 has 15 amino acids. CDR1 is SGHTA, CDR2 FQGTGA, per germline. The CDR3 sequence is CASSLRGGATGELFF. The CDR3, as DNA: TGTGCCAGCAGCTTACGCGGGGGGGCCACCGGGGAGCTGTTTTTT.

In this sample, this clone turned up once. This rearrangement joins TRBV7-2 to TRBJ1-5; 11 bases match TRBD1. CDR1 and CDR2 (germline): SGHTA, FQGNSA. V was pared by 5 bases and J by 2 bases, with 5 bases of the junction left unmatched. This CDR3 spans 16 amino acids. The CDR3 region is CASSRVGQGGNQPQHF. The CDR3, as DNA: TGTGCCAGCAGCCGCGTGGGACAGGGGGGCAATCAGCCCCAGCATTTT.

The chain recombines TRBV29-1 with TRBJ2-5; 9 bases line up with TRBD1. Trimming removed 5 bases from V and 6 bases from J; junction bases left unmatched: 7. This CDR3 is 13 amino acids long. Germline CDR1 reads SQVTM; CDR2 reads ANQGSEA. Here the CDR3 reads CSVPEQGAQTQYF. In nucleotides, the CDR3 is TGCAGCGTTCCAGAACAGGGGGCTCAGACCCAGTACTTC.

The chain employs TRBV4-1 and TRBJ1-4; 12 bases are a match to TRBD1. V lost 1 base, J lost 7 bases, and 10 bases stayed unmatched. Germline V gene sequence: CDR1 MGHRA, CDR2 YSYEKL. The CDR3 loop spans 18 amino acids. Here the CDR3 reads CASSQGVGQGALGEKLFF. CDR3 nucleotide sequence: TGCGCCAGCAGCCAAGGTGTGGGACAGGGGGCACTTGGTGAAAAACTGTTTTTT.

The V call is TRBV7-2, the J call TRBJ2-3, with D perhaps TRBD1 (6 bases). This CDR3 comprises 14 residues. V was clipped by 7 bases and J by 8 bases, with 19 bases between them. The germline CDR1 and CDR2 sequences are SGHTA and FQGNSA. The CDR3 protein is CASISGVSVGTQYF. As DNA, the CDR3 is TGTGCCAGCATTTCAGGGGTTTCGGTGGGTACGCAGTATTTT. Filled out from reference TRBV7-2 and TRBJ2-3, the complete variable domain reads GAGVSQSPSNKVTEKGKDVELRCDPISGHTALYWYRQSLGQGLEFLIYFQGNSAPDKSGLPSDRFSAERTGGSVSTLTIQRTQQEDSAVYLCASISGVSVGTQYFGPGTRLTVL.

V gene TRBV7-2 combines with J gene TRBJ1-5; D gene uncertain. Germline V gives CDR1 SGHTA, CDR2 FQGNSA. The CDR3 has 13 amino acids. The germline V and J ends were trimmed by 3 bases and 5 bases, with 8 bases remaining between them. As DNA, the CDR3 is TGTGCCAGCAGCTTTAGCGTTGATCAGCCCCAGCATTTT. Its protein is CASSFSVDQPQHF.

The rearrangement links TRBV21-1 to TRBJ1-5; the table names TRBD1, a call not compared with the DNA. TRBV21-1 is reported as a pseudogene. The CDR3 totals 14 residues. In nucleotides, the CDR3 is TGTGCCAGCAGGGCGACAGGGGAGAATCAGCCCCAGCATTTT. It encodes CASRATGENQPQHF.

This clone showed up just a few times. This chain links TRBV5-1 with TRBJ1-4, with 10 positions matching TRBD1. The CDR3 loop spans 15 amino acids. Germline CDR1 is SGHRS and CDR2 is YFSETQ. V was pared by 4 bases and J by 7 bases, with 7 bases of the junction left unmatched. The CDR3 bases are TGCGCCAGCAGCACGGGGACAGGGGCGGGTGAAAAACTGTTTTTT. The encoded protein is CASSTGTGAGEKLFF.

The V call is TRBV2, the J call TRBJ1-5; no clear D gene. The length of the CDR3 is 14 residues. V lost 2 bases to trimming and J lost 3 bases, with 8 bases between them. Germline values: CDR1 SNHLY, CDR2 FYNNEI. CDR3 sequence: CASSESRINQPQHF. As DNA, the CDR3 is TGTGCCAGCAGTGAATCGCGGATCAATCAGCCCCAGCATTTT.

V is TRBV5-1 and J is TRBJ2-2, with 11 bases aligning to TRBD2. Germline values: CDR1 SGHRS, CDR2 YFSETQ. Germline trimming cut 4 bases from V and 4 bases from J; bases unmatched to any gene: 6. The CDR3 runs to 16 residues. The CDR3 DNA reads TGCGCCAGCAGCACCGGGACTAGCGGACTCACCGGGGAGCTGTTTTTT. Its protein product is CASSTGTSGLTGELFF.

V and J are TRBV19 and TRBJ1-2, with a weak D call TRBD1 (6 bases). Trimming shortened V by 4 bases and J by 6 bases, and 12 bases separated the two germline ends. CDR3 size: 13 residues. The germline V gene has CDR1 LNHDA and CDR2 SQIVND (reference sequence). In DNA, the CDR3 is TGTGCCAGTAGTAAAGAACAGGGACATGGCTACACCTTC. It translates to CASSKEQGHGYTF.

This chain connects TRBV5-1 to TRBJ1-1; 7 nucleotides line up with TRBD1. Trimming cost V 2 bases and J 0 bases; bases outside gene matches: 4. CDR3 length: 15 residues. Germline V lookup: CDR1 SGHRS, CDR2 YFSETQ. The chain's CDR3 is CASSLQTGMNTEAFF. DNA of the CDR3: TGCGCCAGCAGCTTACAGACAGGGATGAACACTGAAGCTTTCTTT. The full variable domain, rest sourced from reference TRBV5-1 and TRBJ1-1, is KAGVTQTPRYLIKTRGQQVTLSCSPISGHRSVSWYQQTPGQGLQFLFEYFSETQRNKGNFPGRFSGRQFSNSRSEMNVSTLELGDSALYLCASSLQTGMNTEAFFGQGTRLTVV.

V usage is TRBV27 and J usage is TRBJ1-6; D is unresolved. This CDR3 region has 11 residues. Germline V gene data show CDR1 as MNHEY and CDR2 as SMNVEV (reference sequence). Trimming pared 7 bases from V and 13 bases from J, leaving 11 bases between. CDR3 in DNA: TGTGCCAGCAATCATCCTAGCCCCCTCCACTTT. Protein product: CASNHPSPLHF.

The gene calls are TRBV4-3 and TRBJ1-6; D perhaps matches TRBD1 (6 bases). CDR3 length: 15 residues. Germline V lookup: CDR1 LGHNA, CDR2 YSLEER. The V end was cut by 0 bases, the J end by 6 bases, with 9 bases between. The chain's CDR3 is CASSQDGRGNSPLHF. The CDR3, as DNA: TGCGCCAGCAGCCAAGATGGCAGGGGTAATTCACCCCTCCACTTT.

The chain couples TRBV27 to TRBJ2-1; possible D gene TRBD2, 5 bases. The CDR3 runs 15 residues. The V and J ends lost 3 bases and 4 bases respectively, with 13 bases between them. Germline assignment: CDR1 MNHEY and CDR2 SMNVEV (reference sequence). Here the CDR3 reads CASSFEKGLYNEQFF. In DNA, the CDR3 is TGTGCCAGCAGTTTTGAGAAAGGACTTTACAATGAGCAGTTCTTC.

This chain uses TRBV28 with TRBJ2-7; maybe TRBD1 (6 bases). Trimming took off 6 bases at V and 0 bases at J, with 18 bases between the two ends. The CDR3 length is 16 residues. Germline V gene lookup returns CDR1 MDHEN and CDR2 SYDVKM. This chain's CDR3 is CASSPRKTGFSYEQYF. In nucleotides, the CDR3 is TGTGCCAGCAGCCCGAGAAAGACAGGCTTCTCCTACGAGCAGTACTTC.

The chain links TRBV7-9 to TRBJ2-7; 9 positions agree with TRBD1. The germline CDR1 and CDR2 sequences are SEHNR and FQNEAQ (reference sequence). This CDR3 is built from 14 residues. V lost 5 bases, J lost 5 bases, and 7 bases stayed unmatched. This CDR3 reads CASSADRGWDEQYF. CDR3 in DNA: TGTGCCAGCAGCGCGGACAGGGGATGGGACGAGCAGTACTTC.

V and J are TRBV10-3 and TRBJ1-2, with 11 nucleotides matching TRBD1. With V trimmed by 2 bases and J by 4 bases, 6 bases remained unmatched. Germline loops: CDR1 ENHRY, CDR2 SYGVKD. The CDR3 consists of 16 residues. CDR3 loop: CAISERTGGGIYGYTF. CDR3 DNA: TGTGCCATCAGTGAGAGGACAGGGGGCGGAATCTATGGCTACACCTTC.

This rearrangement joins TRBV10-3 to TRBJ1-1; a possible D gene is TRBD1 (6 bases). The CDR3 runs 14 residues. Germline V gene sequence: CDR1 ENHRY, CDR2 SYGVKD. V was pared by 5 bases and J by 4 bases, with 14 bases between. The CDR3 bases are TGTGCCATCAGTAGGGGGGGGCGTGGCACTGAAGCTTTCTTT. Its protein product is CAISRGGRGTEAFF.

The CDR3 region is CASSETGDYGYTF. The CDR3 nucleotides are TGCGCCAGCAGCGAGACAGGGGACTATGGCTACACCTTC. The chain uses TRBV5-1 and TRBJ1-2; 8 bases are a match to TRBD1. V trimming: 4 bases; J trimming: 3 bases; junction bases outside the gene matches: 2. The CDR3 length is 13 residues. Germline CDR1 is SGHRS and CDR2 is YFSETQ. Variable domain in full (rest from reference TRBV5-1 and TRBJ1-2): KAGVTQTPRYLIKTRGQQVTLSCSPISGHRSVSWYQQTPGQGLQFLFEYFSETQRNKGNFPGRFSGRQFSNSRSEMNVSTLELGDSALYLCASSETGDYGYTFGSGTRLTVV.

This clone was counted only a few times. The rearrangement links TRBV4-2 to TRBJ2-2, with 8 bases that match TRBD2. This CDR3 spans 19 amino acids. Per germline, CDR1 LGHNA and CDR2 YNFKEQ. With 1 base clipped from V and 3 bases from J, the junction kept 13 bases outside the gene matches. CDR3 nucleotide sequence: TGTGCCAGCAGCCAAGCGGGAGGGCCAATAAGGGGTGACACCGGGGAGCTGTTTTTT. This codes for CASSQAGGPIRGDTGELFF.

The chain couples TRBV9 to TRBJ2-5; D not resolved. Germline lookup yields CDR1 SGDLS and CDR2 YYNGEE. V lost 0 bases and J 4 bases, leaving 7 bases between the germline ends. The CDR3 extends over 13 amino acids. The CDR3, as DNA: TGTGCCAGCAGCGTAGACAGATTAGAGACCCAGTACTTC. Protein: CASSVDRLETQYF.

The chain joins TRBV3-1 (or the pseudogene TRBV3-2) to TRBJ2-3, with no clear D. From germline, CDR1 is LGHDT and CDR2 YNNKEL (reference sequence). Trimming took 5 bases from V and 2 from J, leaving 5 bases between them. The CDR3 consists of 12 residues. The CDR3 DNA reads as TGTGCCAGCAGCTCTATCACAGATACGCAGTATTTT. Translating it yields CASSSITDTQYF.

The chain employs TRBV4-3 and TRBJ2-2; unclear D gene. The CDR3 consists of 14 residues. V shed 0 bases and J shed 8 bases, with 10 bases lying between them. CDR1 and CDR2 (germline): LGHNA, YSLEER. This CDR3 is CASSQDSPVGELFF. Written as DNA, the CDR3 is TGCGCCAGCAGCCAAGATTCCCCCGTAGGGGAGCTGTTTTTT.

The chain carries TRBV2 and TRBJ2-2; 11 bases map to TRBD2. Germline V lookup: CDR1 SNHLY, CDR2 FYNNEI. Losses at the gene ends were 6 bases for V and 6 bases for J; bases not matched to a gene: 6. This CDR3 contains 15 residues. The CDR3: CASRKTSGSAGELFF. DNA for the CDR3: TGTGCCAGCAGAAAAACTAGCGGGAGCGCCGGGGAGCTGTTTTTT.

This sequence joins TRBV28 and TRBJ1-4; 10 nucleotides match TRBD1. The CDR3 is 15 residues long. CDR1 is MDHEN and CDR2 is SYDVKM in the germline V gene. J lost 7 bases, V lost 5 bases, and 7 bases had no gene match. This CDR3 is CASSLVGQGSEKLFF. CDR3 nucleotides: TGTGCCAGCAGTCTGGTGGGACAGGGGAGTGAAAAACTGTTTTTT.

The chain has TRBV5-5 and TRBJ1-1; D gene uncertain. V was pared by 2 bases and J by 1 base, with 9 bases between. The CDR3 sequence is 14 residues long. Germline lookup yields CDR1 SGHKS and CDR2 YYEKEE (reference sequence). The CDR3 DNA sequence: TGTGCCAGCAGCTTTGGGTCAGGGAACACTGAAGCTTTCTTT. This codes for CASSFGSGNTEAFF.